This entry features one TCR beta chain sequence. It has no known antigen specificity. One base away there is no much larger clone; base qualities are not given. The source of the sample is a study of blood T cells in healthy people across ages (dated by TCRdb to between 2015 and 2016). Regarding the study in general: In model experiments, template switching captured about one uniquely barcoded TCR beta cDNA molecule for every two T cells. The study measured age-related changes in TCR beta repertoire diversity using deep sequencing normalized with unique cDNA molecular identifiers. The donors were split into four age groups: young (average about 16 years), middle-aged (about 40), aged (approximately 59) and long-lived (about 74). To avoid experimental bias, donors of different ages were spread randomly across the sequencing lanes. Two additional independent replicas of 1 million unique cDNA reads from the same blood draw were analyzed for two donors (one aged 18 to 29 and one aged 80 or older).

The donors were 40 or so Caucasian individuals from Russia, aged 6 to 90 years, who were systemically healthy. Each donor gave ten milliliters of peripheral blood, collected into EDTA-treated Vacutainer tubes. Ficoll-Paque density-gradient centrifugation was used to isolate PBMCs, with at least 7 million obtained per sample. Trizol reagent was used to extract total RNA from PBMCs, with at least 6 micrograms per sample. For every donor, flow cytometry on a PBMC aliquot measured the percentage of naive CD45RAhigh/CD27high T cells. Taken from cysteine to phenylalanine, the CDR3 has 14 residues. Only the CDR3 DNA stays, 42 bases, in frame from base 1. CDR1 and CDR2 are read off the germline V gene as LGHNA and YNFKEQ. Library generation was performed with 5' RACE. These reads were obtained on an Illumina HiSeq 2500. A second PCR of roughly 6 to 11 cycles was run with a J-beta primer mix and a sample-barcoded 5' primer. A unique molecular identifier was introduced onto each TCR beta cDNA molecule by a template-switch 5' adaptor carrying 12 random nucleotides. Each sample yielded at least 2.5 million CDR3-containing paired-end reads. First-strand cDNA was synthesized from all RNA with the Mint cDNA synthesis kit, primed by a TRBC-specific oligonucleotide. All cDNA was treated with uracil-DNA glycosylase and then went through a first 18-cycle PCR with the universal primers M1SS and BC2_uni_R. Under the source paper's analysis protocol: Normalization of each sample was performed by random selection of 1 million high-quality reads, each carrying a distinct molecular identifier. Reads sharing molecular identifiers were discarded rather than binned into consensus sequences. CDR3 identification, clonotype clustering and error correction used MiTCR with a Q25 quality threshold and the strictest error-elimination algorithm. A nonparametric unseen species model with Euler transformation was used to estimate a lower bound on total TCR beta diversity. TCRdb redid the processing of the public reads, applying fastp at Q25 and MiXCR, and retained in-frame beta chains. Each record represents a unique CDR3 protein, reported with the most common genes and DNA among its rows. Clone size and V and J calls follow TCRdb, not the original study. This sample has about a million distinct CDR3 sequences in its table, and 35% to 40% of those were observed once. In total, the top ten clones hold around 13% of the sample.

Summary of the overall study and its limitations: The percentage of naive T cells measured by flow cytometry correlated strongly with observed TCR beta diversity. Estimates of total diversity based on one million sequenced T cells were regarded as lower bounds and as underestimates. The long-lived group showed more naive CD4+ T cells, fewer expanded clones and increased TCR diversity than the aged group, suggesting age selection. Because donor CMV infection status was unknown, age-related changes in expanded clonotypes were potentially confounded. Conclusive comparison of naive and antigen-experienced compartments was prevented by the profiling of bulk unsorted PBMCs. Observed TCR beta diversity per million T cells fell roughly linearly with age, and a significant reduction was already apparent by age roughly 40.

This sequence was found in a man aged 18 to 30 in good health. The source material was blood. The chain is assembled from TRBV4-2 and TRBJ2-5; a stretch of 10 junction bases matches TRBD2. The J call is in doubt because the DNA end fits TRBJ2-7 better. CDR3 loop: CASSRERGGYEQYF. The bases are TGTGCCAGCAGCCGTGAGCGGGGGGGTTACGAGCAGTACTTC.